This T cell receptor beta chain is from a study of T cells in localized non-small cell lung cancer. General study findings and limits: Longer overall survival was seen with higher T cell density measured in blood.

Data came from immunoSEQ multiplex PCR; TCRdb stores just in-frame clones and leaves some out. The data contain under 50,000 clones, about 86% of them seen just once; the ten biggest clones take up roughly 2.5%. Deletions cut 5 bases from V and 8 bases from J, with 10 bases between. Germline lookup yields CDR1 SGHTA and CDR2 FQGTGA. The CDR3 runs 13 residues. A remark on this clone: Its antigen remains unknown.

This sample comprised PBMCs, obtained before any cancer treatment. This chain connects TRBV7-3 to TRBJ1-6; D ambiguous. The TCR was taken from a man aged 35-75 years with stage II lung adenocarcinoma. CDR3 in amino acids: CASSHGGDSPLHF. The CDR3 DNA reads TGTGCCAGCAGCCACGGTGGGGATTCACCCCTCCACTTT.